These 19 T cell receptor beta chains came from one sample sequenced in a study of T cells after posttransplantation cyclophosphamide. Cyclophosphamide on days +3 and +4 followed busulfan-fludarabine conditioning and a marrow graft. Libraries were prepared by immunoSEQ multiplex PCR; TCRdb keeps only in-frame clonotypes and omits some of them. Here the sample spans roughly 20,000 clones, around 70% being singletons. Sequencing was performed on PBMCs, taken after an allogeneic stem cell transplant with post-transplant cyclophosphamide. The origin of the receptors is a male patient younger than 45 who received an allogeneic stem cell transplant from a related donor, was CMV-positive, and had acute GVHD only. Some T cells may be the graft donor's.

The chain couples TRBV28 to TRBJ2-1, with D tentatively TRBD2 (5 bases). The germline gives CDR1 MDHEN, CDR2 SYDVKM. This CDR3 has 17 amino acids. Trimming pared 1 base from V and 0 bases from J, leaving 13 bases between. This CDR3 is CASSLSPPGSSYNEQFF. CDR3 bases: TGTGCCAGCAGTTTATCCCCACCGGGGAGCTCCTACAATGAGCAGTTCTTC.

This clone was recorded many times. The chain employs TRBV27 and TRBJ2-1; D remains ambiguous. Per germline, CDR1 MNHEY and CDR2 SMNVEV (reference sequence). The CDR3 is made up of 14 amino acids. The V end lost 3 bases, the J end lost 4 bases, and 10 bases lay between the germline ends. This CDR3 is CASSFTVPYNEQFF. As DNA, the CDR3 is TGTGCCAGCAGTTTTACGGTCCCATACAATGAGCAGTTCTTC.

A few counts support this clone. The chain links TRBV2 to TRBJ2-2, with 8 bases that match TRBD2. Germline-derived CDR1 and CDR2 are SNHLY and FYNNEI. This CDR3 is 14 amino acids long. Trimming took 6 bases from V and 1 from J; bases not matched to a gene: 1. The CDR3 sequence: CASRAGENTGELFF. In DNA form, the CDR3 reads TGTGCCAGCAGAGCGGGGGAGAACACCGGGGAGCTGTTTTTT.

This clone has more than one count but fewer than ten. V gene TRBV18 combines with J gene TRBJ2-1; 8 nucleotides agree with TRBD2. The V segment lost 3 bases and the J segment 4 bases; nucleotides outside the gene matches: 5. This CDR3 has 15 amino acids. Per the germline V gene, CDR1 is KGHSH and CDR2 is LQKENI. The CDR3 DNA sequence: TGTGCCAGCTCACCCTATAGCGGGGCTTACAATGAGCAGTTCTTC. It codes for CASSPYSGAYNEQFF.

This clone was seen just once. The rearrangement joins TRBV6-1 to TRBJ2-7; TRBD1 matches at 9 bases. The CDR3 totals 14 residues. Germline trimming cut 6 bases from V and 5 bases from J; bases unmatched to any gene: 8. Germline CDR1 and CDR2: MNHNS and SASEGT. DNA for the CDR3: TGTGCCAGCAGGAGACGACAGGGGGACCACGAGCAGTACTTC. This codes for CASRRRQGDHEQYF.

This rearrangement joins TRBV5-1 to TRBJ2-7; the match to TRBD1 covers 9 bases. CDR1 and CDR2 from the germline V gene are SGHRS and YFSETQ. The trim removed 4 bases at V and 5 bases at J, leaving 7 bases unmatched. The CDR3 totals 14 residues. CDR3 sequence reads: CASSTGQGVDEQYF. For the CDR3, the DNA is TGCGCCAGCAGCACGGGACAGGGCGTAGACGAGCAGTACTTC.

The chain employs TRBV7-9 and TRBJ1-1; weak D call: TRBD1 (6 bases). Per germline, CDR1 SEHNR and CDR2 FQNEAQ (reference sequence). V lost 5 bases and J lost 5, with 15 bases in between. The CDR3 length is 14 residues. DNA of the CDR3: TGTGCCAGCAGCCGGGGCAGGGGATGGACTGAAGCTTTCTTT. Translation gives CASSRGRGWTEAFF.

The genes are TRBV28 and TRBJ1-4; D is unresolved. Per the germline V gene, CDR1 is MDHEN and CDR2 is SYDVKM. The CDR3 loop spans 15 amino acids. The V end was cut by 3 bases, the J end by 8 bases, with 16 bases between. DNA for the CDR3: TGTGCCAGCAGTTTCTTGGGAGGGTTTAACGAAAAACTGTTTTTT. Protein product: CASSFLGGFNEKLFF.

The chain uses TRBV5-1 and TRBJ1-3, with 9 bases that match TRBD1. The CDR3 covers 17 residues. Germline-derived CDR1 and CDR2 are SGHRS and YFSETQ. Trimming took 3 bases from V and 0 from J; bases not matched to a gene: 7. The chain's CDR3 is CASSSGQGRFSGNTIYF. CDR3 in DNA: TGCGCCAGCAGCTCCGGACAGGGGAGGTTCTCTGGAAACACCATATATTTT.

This clone came up a few times. The chain carries TRBV4-2 and TRBJ2-3; 10 bases are shared with TRBD2. Germline CDR1 is LGHNA and CDR2 is YNFKEQ. The CDR3 extends over 15 amino acids. With 0 bases clipped from V and 10 bases from J, the junction kept 7 bases outside the gene matches. CDR3 sequence: CASSQDSAGGQAQYF. The CDR3 DNA reads as TGTGCCAGCAGCCAAGATTCAGCGGGGGGGCAAGCGCAGTATTTT.

This clone was detected once. The rearrangement joins TRBV10-3 to TRBJ2-1; TRBD1 agrees at 9 bases. Germline V gene lookup returns CDR1 ENHRY and CDR2 SYGVKD. There are 15 residues in the CDR3. J lost 4 bases, V lost 7 bases, and 8 bases had no gene match. Written as DNA, the CDR3 is TGTGCCATCACCCCGACAGGGGGGTCATACAATGAGCAGTTCTTC. Protein product: CAITPTGGSYNEQFF.

The J gene is TRBJ1-2, the V gene TRBV9; 7 bases line up with TRBD1. CDR1 is SGDLS, CDR2 YYNGEE, per germline. V dropped 2 bases and J dropped 0; count of bases not matched to a gene: 1. The CDR3 is 14 amino acids. The CDR3 bases are TGTGCCAGCAGCGTCGGACAGGCTAACTATGGCTACACCTTC. Its protein product is CASSVGQANYGYTF.

V is TRBV30 and J is TRBJ1-6, with D possibly being TRBD1 (5 bases). CDR3 length: 13 amino acids. With 3 bases removed from V and 10 bases from J, the gap between germline ends came to 13 bases. CDR1 is GTSNPN, CDR2 SVGIG, per germline (reference sequence). CDR3 nucleotides: TGTGCCTGGAGCCCGGGGGGTTTCTCACCCCTCCACTTT. Encoded protein: CAWSPGGFSPLHF.

This clone was picked up a small number of times. This sequence joins TRBV7-2 and TRBJ1-2, with TRBD1 as a possible D gene (5 bases). Germline loops: CDR1 SGHTA, CDR2 FQGNSA. This CDR3 comprises 16 residues. Between the trimmed V and J ends, which lost 0 bases and 2 bases, there was a span of 13 bases. CDR3 bases: TGTGCCAGCAGCTTAGCGCGCTCCAGGGCCAACTATGGCTACACCTTC. Protein sequence: CASSLARSRANYGYTF.

The V call is TRBV27, the J call TRBJ2-1; 7 bases fit TRBD1. Germline V gene lookup returns CDR1 MNHEY and CDR2 SMNVEV (reference sequence). The CDR3 loop spans 14 amino acids. The trim removed 6 bases at V and 4 bases at J, leaving 6 bases unmatched. This CDR3 is CASRWDRKYNEQFF. The CDR3 bases are TGTGCCAGCAGGTGGGACAGAAAGTACAATGAGCAGTTCTTC.

J is TRBJ1-3 and V is TRBV6-5; 7 bases align to TRBD1. Germline CDR1 and CDR2: MNHEY and SVGAGI. The junction had 3 bases not matched to a gene; V was cut back by 10 bases and J by 0 bases. There are 13 residues in the CDR3. The CDR3 spells CATRDSSGNTIYF. In DNA, the CDR3 is TGTGCCACACGGGACAGCTCTGGAAACACCATATATTTT.

This rearrangement joins TRBV18 to TRBJ1-5; D not certain. The CDR3 length is 15 residues. V gave up 4 bases and J gave up 2 bases, with 12 bases separating them. The germline V gene has CDR1 KGHSH and CDR2 LQKENI. CDR3 region: CASSLGGNGNQPQHF. Written as DNA, the CDR3 is TGTGCCAGCTCACTAGGAGGGAATGGCAATCAGCCCCAGCATTTT. The full variable domain, in which reference TRBV18 and TRBJ1-5 provide the parts outside the CDR3, is NAGVMQNPRHLVRRRGQEARLRCSPMKGHSHVYWYRQLPEEGLKFMVYLQKENIIDESGMPKERFSAEFPKEGPSILRIQQVVRGDSAAYFCASSLGGNGNQPQHFGDGTRLSIL.

The CDR3 sequence is CASSEGQISNQPQHF. CDR3 sequence (DNA): TGTGCCAGCAGTGAGGGACAGATAAGCAATCAGCCCCAGCATTTT. V gene TRBV6-1 combines with J gene TRBJ1-5; 7 positions match TRBD1. The V and J ends lost 3 bases and 1 base, in that order; junction bases with no gene match: 3. Germline V gene data show CDR1 as MNHNS and CDR2 as SASEGT. The CDR3 totals 15 residues.

V and J are TRBV6-5 and TRBJ1-6, with no clear D. The germline CDR1 and CDR2 sequences are MNHEY and SVGAGI. The CDR3 has 13 residues. Trimming removed 6 bases from V and 5 bases from J, with 8 bases in between. This CDR3 is CASRRVDNSPLHF. The CDR3 coding sequence is TGTGCCAGCAGGAGGGTGGATAATTCACCCCTCCACTTT.